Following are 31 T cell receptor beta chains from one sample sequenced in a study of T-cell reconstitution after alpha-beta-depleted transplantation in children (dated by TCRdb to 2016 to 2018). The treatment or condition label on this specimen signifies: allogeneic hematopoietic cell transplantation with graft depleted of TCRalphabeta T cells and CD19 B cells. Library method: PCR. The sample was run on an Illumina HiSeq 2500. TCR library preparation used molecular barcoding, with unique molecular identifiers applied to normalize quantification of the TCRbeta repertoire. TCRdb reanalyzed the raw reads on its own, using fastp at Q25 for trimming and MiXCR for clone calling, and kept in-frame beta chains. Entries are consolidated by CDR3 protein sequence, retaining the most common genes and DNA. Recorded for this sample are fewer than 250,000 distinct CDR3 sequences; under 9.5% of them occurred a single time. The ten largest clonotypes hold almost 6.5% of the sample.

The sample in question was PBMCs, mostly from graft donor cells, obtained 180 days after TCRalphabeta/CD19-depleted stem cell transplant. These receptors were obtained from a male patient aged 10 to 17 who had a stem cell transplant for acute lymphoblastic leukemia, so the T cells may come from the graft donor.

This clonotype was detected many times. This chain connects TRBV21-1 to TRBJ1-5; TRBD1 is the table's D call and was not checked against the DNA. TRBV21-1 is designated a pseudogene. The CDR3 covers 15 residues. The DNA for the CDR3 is TGTGCCAGCAGCAAAGTGAATCAGGGAGATCAGCCCCAGCATTTT. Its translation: CASSKVNQGDQPQHF.

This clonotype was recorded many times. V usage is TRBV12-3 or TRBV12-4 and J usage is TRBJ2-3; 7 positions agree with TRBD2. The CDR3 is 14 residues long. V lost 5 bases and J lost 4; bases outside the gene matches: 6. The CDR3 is CASSPGLVADTQYF. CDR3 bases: TGTGCCAGCAGTCCCGGACTAGTCGCAGATACGCAGTATTTT.

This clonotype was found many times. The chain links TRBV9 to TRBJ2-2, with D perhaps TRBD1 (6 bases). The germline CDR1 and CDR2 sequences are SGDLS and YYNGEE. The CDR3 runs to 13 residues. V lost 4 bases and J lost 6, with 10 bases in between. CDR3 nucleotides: TGTGCCAGCAGCACCACAGGGTCCGGGGAGCTGTTTTTT. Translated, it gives CASSTTGSGELFF.

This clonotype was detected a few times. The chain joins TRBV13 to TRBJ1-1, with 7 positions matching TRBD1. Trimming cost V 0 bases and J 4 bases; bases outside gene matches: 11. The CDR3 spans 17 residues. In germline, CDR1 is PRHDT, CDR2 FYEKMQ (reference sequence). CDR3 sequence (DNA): TGTGCCAGCAGCTTAGGTTTTAGACAGGGCTGGGGCACTGAAGCTTTCTTT. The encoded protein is CASSLGFRQGWGTEAFF.

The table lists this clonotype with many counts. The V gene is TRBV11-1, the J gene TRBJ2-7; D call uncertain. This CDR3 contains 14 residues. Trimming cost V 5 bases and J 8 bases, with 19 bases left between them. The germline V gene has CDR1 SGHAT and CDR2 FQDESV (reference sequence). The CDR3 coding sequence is TGTGCCAGCAGCCCCGACGAGGACCCTGGGAAGCAGTACTTC. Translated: CASSPDEDPGKQYF.

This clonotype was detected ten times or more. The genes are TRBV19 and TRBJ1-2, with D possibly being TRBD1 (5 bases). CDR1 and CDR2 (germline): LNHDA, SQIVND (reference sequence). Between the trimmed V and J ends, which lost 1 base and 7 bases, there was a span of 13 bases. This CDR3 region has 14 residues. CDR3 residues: CASSIVMGGRGYTF. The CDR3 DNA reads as TGTGCCAGTAGTATAGTTATGGGGGGACGTGGCTACACCTTC.

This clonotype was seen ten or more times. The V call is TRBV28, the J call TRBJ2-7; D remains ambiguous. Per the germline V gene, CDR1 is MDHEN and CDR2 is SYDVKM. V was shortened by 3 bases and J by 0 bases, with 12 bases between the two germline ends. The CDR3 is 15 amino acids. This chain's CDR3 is CASSFHGVSSYEQYF. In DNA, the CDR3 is TGTGCCAGCAGTTTTCATGGGGTGAGCTCCTACGAGCAGTACTTC.

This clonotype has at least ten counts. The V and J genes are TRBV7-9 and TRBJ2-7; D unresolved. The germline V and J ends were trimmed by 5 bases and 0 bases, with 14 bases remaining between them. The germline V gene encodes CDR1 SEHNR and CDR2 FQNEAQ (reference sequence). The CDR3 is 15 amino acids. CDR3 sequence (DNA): TGTGCCAGCAGCACCCGGACGGATAGCTCCTACGAGCAGTACTTC. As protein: CASSTRTDSSYEQYF.

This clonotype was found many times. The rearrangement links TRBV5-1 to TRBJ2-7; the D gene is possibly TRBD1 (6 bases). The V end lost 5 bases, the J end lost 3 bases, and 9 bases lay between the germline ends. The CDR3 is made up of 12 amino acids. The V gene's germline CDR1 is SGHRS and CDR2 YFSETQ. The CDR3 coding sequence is TGCGCCAGCAGACGGGACAACTACGAGCAGTACTTC. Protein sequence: CASRRDNYEQYF.

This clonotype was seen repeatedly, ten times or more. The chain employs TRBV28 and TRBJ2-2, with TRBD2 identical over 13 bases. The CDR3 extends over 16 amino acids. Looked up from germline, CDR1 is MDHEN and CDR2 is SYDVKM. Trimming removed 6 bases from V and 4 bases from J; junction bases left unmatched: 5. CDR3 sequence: CASSPGTSGTTGELFF. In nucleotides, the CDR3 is TGTGCCAGCAGCCCCGGGACTAGCGGGACCACCGGGGAGCTGTTTTTT.

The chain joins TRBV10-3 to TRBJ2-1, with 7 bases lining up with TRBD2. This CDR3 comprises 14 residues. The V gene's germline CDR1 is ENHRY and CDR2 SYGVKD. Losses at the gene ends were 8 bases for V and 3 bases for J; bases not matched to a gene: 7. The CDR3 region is CAIESERGYNEQFF. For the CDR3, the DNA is TGTGCCATCGAGAGCGAGCGGGGCTACAATGAGCAGTTCTTC.

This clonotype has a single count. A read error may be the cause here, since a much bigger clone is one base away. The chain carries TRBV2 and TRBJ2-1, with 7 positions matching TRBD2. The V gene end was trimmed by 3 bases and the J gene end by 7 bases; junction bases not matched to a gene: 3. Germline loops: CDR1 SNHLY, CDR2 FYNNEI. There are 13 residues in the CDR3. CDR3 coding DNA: TGTGCCAGCAGTGACTTAGCGGGTAATGAGCAGTTCTTC. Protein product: CASSDLAGNEQFF.

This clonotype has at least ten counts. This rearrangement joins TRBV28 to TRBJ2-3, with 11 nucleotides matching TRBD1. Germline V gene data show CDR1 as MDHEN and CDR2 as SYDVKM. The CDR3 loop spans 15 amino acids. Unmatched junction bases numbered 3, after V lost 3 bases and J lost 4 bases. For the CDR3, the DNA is TGTGCCAGCAGTTTCAGGACAGGGGGCCCAGATACGCAGTATTTT. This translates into CASSFRTGGPDTQYF.

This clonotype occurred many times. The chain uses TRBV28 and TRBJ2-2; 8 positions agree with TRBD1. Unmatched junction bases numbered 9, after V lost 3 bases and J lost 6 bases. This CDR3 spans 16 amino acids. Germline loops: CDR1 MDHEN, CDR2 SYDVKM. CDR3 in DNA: TGTGCCAGCAGTTTGGGACCATGGACAGGGCCCGGGGAGCTGTTTTTT. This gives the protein CASSLGPWTGPGELFF.

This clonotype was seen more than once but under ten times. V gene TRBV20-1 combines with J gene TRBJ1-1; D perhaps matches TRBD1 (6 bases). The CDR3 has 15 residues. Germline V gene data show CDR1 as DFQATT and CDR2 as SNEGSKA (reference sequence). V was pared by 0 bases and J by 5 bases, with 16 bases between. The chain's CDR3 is CSARDPNRVGTEAFF. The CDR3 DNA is TGCAGTGCTAGAGATCCCAACAGGGTAGGGACTGAAGCTTTCTTT.

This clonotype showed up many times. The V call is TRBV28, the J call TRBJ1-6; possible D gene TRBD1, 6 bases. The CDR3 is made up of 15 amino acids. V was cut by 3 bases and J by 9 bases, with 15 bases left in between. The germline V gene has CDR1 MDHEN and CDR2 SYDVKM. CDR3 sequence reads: CASSLYRVIISPLHF. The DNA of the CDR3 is TGTGCCAGCAGTTTGTACAGGGTAATAATTTCACCCCTCCACTTT.

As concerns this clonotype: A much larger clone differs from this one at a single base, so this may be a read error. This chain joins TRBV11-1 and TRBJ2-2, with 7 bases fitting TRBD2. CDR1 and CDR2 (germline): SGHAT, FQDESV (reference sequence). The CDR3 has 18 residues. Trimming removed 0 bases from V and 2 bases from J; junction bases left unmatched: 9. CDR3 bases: TGTGCCAGCAGCTTAGCGGCACGAGCGGGGAAAAACACCGGGGAGCTGTTTTTT. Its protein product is CASSLAARAGKNTGELFF.

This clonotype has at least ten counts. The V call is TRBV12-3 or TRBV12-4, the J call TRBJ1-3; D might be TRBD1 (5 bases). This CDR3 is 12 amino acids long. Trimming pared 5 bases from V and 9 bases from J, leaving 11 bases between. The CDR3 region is CASSLRGSTIYF. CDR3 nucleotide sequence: TGTGCCAGCAGTCTTAGGGGTTCCACCATATATTTT.

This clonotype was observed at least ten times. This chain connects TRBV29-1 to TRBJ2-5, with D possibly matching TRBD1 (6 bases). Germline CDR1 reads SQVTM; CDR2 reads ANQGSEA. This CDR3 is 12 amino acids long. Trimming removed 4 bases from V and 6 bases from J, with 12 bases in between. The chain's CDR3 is CSVGARGKTQYF. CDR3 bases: TGCAGCGTTGGGGCCAGGGGAAAGACCCAGTACTTC.

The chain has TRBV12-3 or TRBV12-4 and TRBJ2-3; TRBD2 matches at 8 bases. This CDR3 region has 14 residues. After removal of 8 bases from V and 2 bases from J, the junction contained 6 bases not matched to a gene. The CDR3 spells CASSRGGHTDTQYF. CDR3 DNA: TGTGCCAGCTCCCGGGGGGGCCACACAGATACGCAGTATTTT.

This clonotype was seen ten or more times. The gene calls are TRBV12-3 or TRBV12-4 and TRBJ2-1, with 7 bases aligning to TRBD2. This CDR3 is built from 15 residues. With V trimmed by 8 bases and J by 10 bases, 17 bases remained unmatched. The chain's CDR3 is CASSPLGGRAREQFF. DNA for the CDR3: TGTGCCAGCTCCCCCTTGGGGGGGAGGGCCCGAGAGCAGTTCTTC.

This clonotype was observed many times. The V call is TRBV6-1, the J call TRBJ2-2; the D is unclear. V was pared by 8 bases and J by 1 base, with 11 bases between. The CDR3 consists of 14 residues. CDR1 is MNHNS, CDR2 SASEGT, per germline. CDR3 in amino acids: CASSHSGNTGELFF. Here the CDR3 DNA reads TGTGCCAGCTCCCATTCAGGGAACACCGGGGAGCTGTTTTTT.

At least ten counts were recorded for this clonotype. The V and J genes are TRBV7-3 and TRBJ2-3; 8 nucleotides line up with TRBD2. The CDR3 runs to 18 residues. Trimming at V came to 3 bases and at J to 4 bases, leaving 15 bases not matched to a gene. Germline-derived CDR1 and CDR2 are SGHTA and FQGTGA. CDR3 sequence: CASSFLSGSPILPDTQYF. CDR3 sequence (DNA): TGTGCCAGCAGCTTCCTAAGCGGGAGCCCTATCCTCCCAGATACGCAGTATTTT.

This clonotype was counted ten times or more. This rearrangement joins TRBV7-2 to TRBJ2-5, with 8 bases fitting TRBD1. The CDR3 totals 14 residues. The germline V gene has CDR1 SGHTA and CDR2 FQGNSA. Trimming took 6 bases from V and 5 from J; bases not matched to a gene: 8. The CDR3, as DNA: TGTGCCAGCAGTTTCGACAGGGGAGAGGAGACCCAGTACTTC. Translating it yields CASSFDRGEETQYF. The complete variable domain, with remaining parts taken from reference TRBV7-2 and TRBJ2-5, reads GAGVSQSPSNKVTEKGKDVELRCDPISGHTALYWYRQSLGQGLEFLIYFQGNSAPDKSGLPSDRFSAERTGGSVSTLTIQRTQQEDSAVYLCASSFDRGEETQYFGPGTRLLVL.

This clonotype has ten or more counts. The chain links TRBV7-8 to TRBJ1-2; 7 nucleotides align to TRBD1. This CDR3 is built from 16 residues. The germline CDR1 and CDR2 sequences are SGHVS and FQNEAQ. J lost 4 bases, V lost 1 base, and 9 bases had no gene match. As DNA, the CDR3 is TGTGCCAGCAGCTTAGGCGCGGACAGGTCTAGCTATGGCTACACCTTC. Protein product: CASSLGADRSSYGYTF.

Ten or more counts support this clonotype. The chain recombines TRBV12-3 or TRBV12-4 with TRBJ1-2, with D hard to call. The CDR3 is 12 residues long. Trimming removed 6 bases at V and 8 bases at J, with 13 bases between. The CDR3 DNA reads TGTGCCAGCAGAATATCCCCGGAGGGCTACACCTTC. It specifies CASRISPEGYTF.

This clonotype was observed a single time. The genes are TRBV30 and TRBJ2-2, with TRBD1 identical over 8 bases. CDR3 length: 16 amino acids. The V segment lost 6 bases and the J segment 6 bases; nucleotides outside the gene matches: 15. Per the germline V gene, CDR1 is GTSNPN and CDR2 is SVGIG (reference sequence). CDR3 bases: TGTGCCTGCAGGTCGCGACAGGGGTTATCTGCCGGGGAGCTGTTTTTT. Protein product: CACRSRQGLSAGELFF.

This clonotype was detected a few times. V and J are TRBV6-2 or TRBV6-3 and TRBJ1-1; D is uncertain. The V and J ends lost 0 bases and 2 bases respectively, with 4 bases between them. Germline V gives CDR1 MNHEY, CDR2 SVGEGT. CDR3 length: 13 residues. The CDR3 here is CASSYSINTEAFF. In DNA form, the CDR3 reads TGTGCCAGCAGTTACTCGATTAACACTGAAGCTTTCTTT.

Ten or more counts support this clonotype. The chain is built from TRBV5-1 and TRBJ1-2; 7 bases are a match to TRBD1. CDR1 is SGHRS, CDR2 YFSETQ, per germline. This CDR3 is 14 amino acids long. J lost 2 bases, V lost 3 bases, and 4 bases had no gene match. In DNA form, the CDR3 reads TGCGCCAGCAGCTACAGGGGTGAAAACTATGGCTACACCTTC. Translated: CASSYRGENYGYTF.

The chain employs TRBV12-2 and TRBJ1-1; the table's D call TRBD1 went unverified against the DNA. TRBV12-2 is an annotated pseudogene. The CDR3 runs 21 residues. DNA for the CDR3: TGTGCAAGTCGCTTAGCCGGGACCGTTGTAGGACAGGGGCTCATGAACACTGAAGCTTTCTTT. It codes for CASRLAGTVVGQGLMNTEAFF.

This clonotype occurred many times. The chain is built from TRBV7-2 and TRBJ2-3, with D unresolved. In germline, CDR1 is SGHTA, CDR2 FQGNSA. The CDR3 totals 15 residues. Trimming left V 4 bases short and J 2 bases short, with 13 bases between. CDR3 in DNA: TGTGCCAGCAGCTCCTTCGGATCTTCCACAGATACGCAGTATTTT. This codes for CASSSFGSSTDTQYF.